This T cell receptor beta chain was found in a study of early T cells in non-severe SARS-CoV-2 infection. TCRdb reprocessed the 5' RACE reads with MiXCR, giving one entry per CDR3 protein. The repertoire holds about 66,000 distinct CDR3 sequences, with about 13% as singletons. Germline V gene sequence: CDR1 DFQATT, CDR2 SNEGSKA (reference sequence). Trimming took off 1 base at V and 2 bases at J, with 12 bases between the two ends. The CDR3 runs to 14 residues. Material: whole blood. The rearrangement uses TRBV20-1 and TRBJ2-7; possible D gene TRBD1, 5 bases. The clonotype comes from an adult who was a healthcare worker with PCR-confirmed SARS-CoV-2 infection or an uninfected control (not recorded which). The CDR3 DNA reads as TGCAGTGCTAGAGCTATCGCGACAGCCTACGAGCAGTACTTC. Translating gives CSARAIATAYEQYF.